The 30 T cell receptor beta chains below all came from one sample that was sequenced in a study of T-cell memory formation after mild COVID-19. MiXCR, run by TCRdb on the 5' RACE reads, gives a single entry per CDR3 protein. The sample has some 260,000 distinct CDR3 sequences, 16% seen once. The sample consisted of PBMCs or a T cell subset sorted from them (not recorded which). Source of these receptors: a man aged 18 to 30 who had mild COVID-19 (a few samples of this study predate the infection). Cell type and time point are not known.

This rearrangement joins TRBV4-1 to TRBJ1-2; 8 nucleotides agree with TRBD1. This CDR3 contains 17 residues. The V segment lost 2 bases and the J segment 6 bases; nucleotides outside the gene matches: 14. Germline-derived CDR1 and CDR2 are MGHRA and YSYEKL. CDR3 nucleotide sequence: TGCGCCAGCAGCCAACTCCGGGTCACAGGGGGTGGCAATGGCTACACCTTC. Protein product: CASSQLRVTGGGNGYTF.

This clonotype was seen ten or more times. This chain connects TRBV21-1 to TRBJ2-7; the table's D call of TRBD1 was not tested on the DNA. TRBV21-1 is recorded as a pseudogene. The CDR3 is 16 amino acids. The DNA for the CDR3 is TGTGCCAGCAGCATTGGGACAGGGAAGAGGTACTACGAGCAGTACTTC. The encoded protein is CASSIGTGKRYYEQYF.

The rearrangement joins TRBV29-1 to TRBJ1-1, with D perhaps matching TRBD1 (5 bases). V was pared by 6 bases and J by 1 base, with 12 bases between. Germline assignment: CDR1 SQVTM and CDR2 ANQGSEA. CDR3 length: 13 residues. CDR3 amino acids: CSVQSQENTEAFF. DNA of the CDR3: TGCAGCGTACAATCACAGGAGAACACTGAAGCTTTCTTT.

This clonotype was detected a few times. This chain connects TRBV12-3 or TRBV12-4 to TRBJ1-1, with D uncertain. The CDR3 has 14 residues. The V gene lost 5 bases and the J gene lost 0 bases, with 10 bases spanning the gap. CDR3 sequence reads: CASSRTRLNTEAFF. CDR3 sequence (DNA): TGTGCCAGCAGTCGAACACGGCTGAACACTGAAGCTTTCTTT.

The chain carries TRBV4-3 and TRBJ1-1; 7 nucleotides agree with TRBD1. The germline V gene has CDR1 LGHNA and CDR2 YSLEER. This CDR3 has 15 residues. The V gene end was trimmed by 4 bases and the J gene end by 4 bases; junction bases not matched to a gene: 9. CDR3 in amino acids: CASSPPGGRGTEAFF. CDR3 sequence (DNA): TGCGCCAGCAGCCCACCAGGGGGAAGAGGCACTGAAGCTTTCTTT.

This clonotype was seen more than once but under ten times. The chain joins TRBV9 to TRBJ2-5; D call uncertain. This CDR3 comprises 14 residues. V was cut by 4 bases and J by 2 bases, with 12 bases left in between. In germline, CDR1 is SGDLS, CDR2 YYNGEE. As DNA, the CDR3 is TGTGCCAGCAGCCCAGACCCGTTACAAGAGACCCAGTACTTC. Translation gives CASSPDPLQETQYF.

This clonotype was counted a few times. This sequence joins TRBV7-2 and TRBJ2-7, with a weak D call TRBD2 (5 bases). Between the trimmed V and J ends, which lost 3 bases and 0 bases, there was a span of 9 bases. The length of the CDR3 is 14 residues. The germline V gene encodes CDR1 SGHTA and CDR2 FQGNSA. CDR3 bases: TGTGCCAGCAGCTTCGGGGAAAACTCCTACGAGCAGTACTTC. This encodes CASSFGENSYEQYF.

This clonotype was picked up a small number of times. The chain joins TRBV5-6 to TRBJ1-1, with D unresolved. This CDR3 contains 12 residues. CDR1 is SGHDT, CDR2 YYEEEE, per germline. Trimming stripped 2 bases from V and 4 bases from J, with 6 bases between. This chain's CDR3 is CASSFMVTEAFF. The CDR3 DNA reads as TGTGCCAGCAGCTTTATGGTCACTGAAGCTTTCTTT.

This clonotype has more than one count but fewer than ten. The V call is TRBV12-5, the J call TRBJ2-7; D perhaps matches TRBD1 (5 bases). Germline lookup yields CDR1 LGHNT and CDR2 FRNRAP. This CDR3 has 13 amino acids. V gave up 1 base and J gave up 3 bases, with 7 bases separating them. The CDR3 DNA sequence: TGTGCTAGTGGTTTGGGACAGATCTACGAGCAGTACTTC. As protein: CASGLGQIYEQYF.

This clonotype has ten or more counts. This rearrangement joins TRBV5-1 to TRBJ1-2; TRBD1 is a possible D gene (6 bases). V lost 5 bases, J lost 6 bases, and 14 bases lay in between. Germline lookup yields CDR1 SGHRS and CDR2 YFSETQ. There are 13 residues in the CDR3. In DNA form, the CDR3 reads TGCGCCAGCAGTCCCCACGGACAGCATGGCTACACCTTC. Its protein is CASSPHGQHGYTF. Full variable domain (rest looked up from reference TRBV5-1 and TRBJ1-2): KAGVTQTPRYLIKTRGQQVTLSCSPISGHRSVSWYQQTPGQGLQFLFEYFSETQRNKGNFPGRFSGRQFSNSRSEMNVSTLELGDSALYLCASSPHGQHGYTFGSGTRLTVV.

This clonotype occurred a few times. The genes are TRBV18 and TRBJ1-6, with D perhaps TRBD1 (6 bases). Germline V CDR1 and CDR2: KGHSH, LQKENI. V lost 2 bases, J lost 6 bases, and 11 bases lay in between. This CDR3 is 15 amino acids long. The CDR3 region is CASSPGVRGNSPLHF. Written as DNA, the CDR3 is TGTGCCAGCTCACCAGGCGTCAGGGGTAATTCACCCCTCCACTTT.

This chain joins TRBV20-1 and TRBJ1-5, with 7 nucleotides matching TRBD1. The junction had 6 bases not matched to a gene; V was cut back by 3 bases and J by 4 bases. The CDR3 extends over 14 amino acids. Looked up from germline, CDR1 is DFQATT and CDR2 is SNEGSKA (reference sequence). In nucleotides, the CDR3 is TGCAGTGCTAGTGCAGGGGGTGTAAATCAGCCCCAGCATTTT. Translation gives CSASAGGVNQPQHF.

The CDR3 DNA reads as TGTGCCAGCAGCCAAGATCGGGGCCGGGGACCCTACAATGAGCAGTTCTTC. It yields the protein CASSQDRGRGPYNEQFF. The chain employs TRBV4-2 and TRBJ2-1; the D call may be TRBD1 or TRBD2 (5 bases each). Looked up from germline, CDR1 is LGHNA and CDR2 is YNFKEQ. V was clipped by 0 bases and J by 2 bases, with 14 bases between them. This CDR3 has 17 residues.

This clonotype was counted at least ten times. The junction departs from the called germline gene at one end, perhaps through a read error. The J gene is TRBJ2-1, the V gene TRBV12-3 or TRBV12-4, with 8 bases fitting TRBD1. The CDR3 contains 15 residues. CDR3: CASSHNRGQAGPTVF. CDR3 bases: TGTGCCAGCAGCCATAACCGGGGACAGGCGGGTCCGACGGTCTTC.

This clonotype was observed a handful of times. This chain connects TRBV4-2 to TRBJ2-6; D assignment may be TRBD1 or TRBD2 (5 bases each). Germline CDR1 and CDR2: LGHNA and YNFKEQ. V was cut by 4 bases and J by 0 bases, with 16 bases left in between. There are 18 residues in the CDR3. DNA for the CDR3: TGTGCCAGCAGCCGAAGAGGGGATTCAGACTCTGGGGCCAACGTCCTGACTTTC. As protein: CASSRRGDSDSGANVLTF.

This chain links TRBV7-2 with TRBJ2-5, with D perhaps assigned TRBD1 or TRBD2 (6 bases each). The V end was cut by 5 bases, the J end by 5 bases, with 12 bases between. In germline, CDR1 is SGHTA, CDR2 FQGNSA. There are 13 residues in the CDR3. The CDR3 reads CASSGGLGETQYF. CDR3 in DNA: TGTGCCAGCAGCGGGGGGCTGGGTGAGACCCAGTACTTC.

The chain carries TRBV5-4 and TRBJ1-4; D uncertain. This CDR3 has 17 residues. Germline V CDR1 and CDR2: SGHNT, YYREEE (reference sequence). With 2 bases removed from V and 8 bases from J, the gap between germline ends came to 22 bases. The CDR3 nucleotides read TGTGCCAGCAGCTTAAGTGTAGCCACCGGCGGGAAGGAAAAACTGTTTTTT. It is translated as CASSLSVATGGKEKLFF.

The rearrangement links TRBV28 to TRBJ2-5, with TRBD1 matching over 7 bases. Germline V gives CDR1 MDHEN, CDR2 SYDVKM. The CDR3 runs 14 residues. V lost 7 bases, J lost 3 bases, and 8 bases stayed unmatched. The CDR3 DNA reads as TGTGCCAGCACGGGACAGCCGTTTGAAGAGACCCAGTACTTC. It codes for CASTGQPFEETQYF.

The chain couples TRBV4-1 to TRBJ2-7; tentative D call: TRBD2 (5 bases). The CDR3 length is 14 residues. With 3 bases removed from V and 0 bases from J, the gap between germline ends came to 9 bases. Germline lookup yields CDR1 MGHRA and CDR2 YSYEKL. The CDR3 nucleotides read TGCGCCAGCAGCCAGCACACTAGCTCCTACGAGCAGTACTTC. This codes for CASSQHTSSYEQYF.

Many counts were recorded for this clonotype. The CDR3 spells CASSPGVGNQPQHF. The CDR3 nucleotides read TGCGCCAGCAGCCCAGGGGTAGGCAATCAGCCCCAGCATTTT. The rearrangement links TRBV5-1 to TRBJ1-5; D may be TRBD1 (6 bases). Germline-derived CDR1 and CDR2 are SGHRS and YFSETQ. The ends were cut back, 4 bases at V and 2 bases at J, with 10 bases in the middle. The CDR3 spans 14 residues.

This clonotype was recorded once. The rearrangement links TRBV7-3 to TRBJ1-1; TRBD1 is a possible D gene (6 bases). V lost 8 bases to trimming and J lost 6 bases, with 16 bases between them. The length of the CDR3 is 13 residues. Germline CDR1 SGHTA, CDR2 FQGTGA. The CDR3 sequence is CASRLRTEAEAFF. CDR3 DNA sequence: TGTGCCAGCCGATTGCGGACAGAGGCTGAAGCTTTCTTT.

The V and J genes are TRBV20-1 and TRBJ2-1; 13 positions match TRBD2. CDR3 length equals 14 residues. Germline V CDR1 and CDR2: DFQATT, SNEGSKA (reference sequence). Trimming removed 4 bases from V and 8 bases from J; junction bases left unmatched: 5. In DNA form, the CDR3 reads TGCAGTGCTAAAGGACTAGCGGGGGCTTATGAGCAGTTCTTC. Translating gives CSAKGLAGAYEQFF.

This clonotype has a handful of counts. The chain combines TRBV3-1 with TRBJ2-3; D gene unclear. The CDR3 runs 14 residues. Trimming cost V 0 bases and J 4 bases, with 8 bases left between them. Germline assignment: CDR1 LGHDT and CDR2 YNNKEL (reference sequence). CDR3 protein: CASSQELVADTQYF. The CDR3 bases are TGTGCCAGCAGCCAAGAGTTGGTCGCAGATACGCAGTATTTT.

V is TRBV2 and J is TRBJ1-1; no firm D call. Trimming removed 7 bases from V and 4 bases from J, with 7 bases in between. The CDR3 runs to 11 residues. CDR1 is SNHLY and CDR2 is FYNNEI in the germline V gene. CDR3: CASTGFTEAFF. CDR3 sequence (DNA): TGTGCCAGCACGGGCTTCACTGAAGCTTTCTTT.

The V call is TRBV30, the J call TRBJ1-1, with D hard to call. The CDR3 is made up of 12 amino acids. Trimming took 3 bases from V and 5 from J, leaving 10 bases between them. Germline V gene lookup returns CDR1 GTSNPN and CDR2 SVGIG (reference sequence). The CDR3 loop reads CAWSSTLTEAFF. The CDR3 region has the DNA TGTGCCTGGAGCTCCACCCTTACTGAAGCTTTCTTT.

The CDR3 here is CAISPTGWAQHF. The CDR3 DNA is TGTGCCATCAGCCCTACAGGGTGGGCCCAGCATTTT. V and J are TRBV10-3 and TRBJ1-5, with D perhaps TRBD1 (6 bases). The ends were cut back, 6 bases at V and 11 bases at J, with 14 bases in the middle. Germline-derived CDR1 and CDR2 are ENHRY and SYGVKD. The CDR3 has 12 amino acids.

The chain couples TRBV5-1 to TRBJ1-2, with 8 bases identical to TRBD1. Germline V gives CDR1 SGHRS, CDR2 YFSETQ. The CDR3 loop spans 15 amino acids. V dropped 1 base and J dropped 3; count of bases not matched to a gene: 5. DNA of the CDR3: TGCGCCAGCAGCTTGATAGTGACAGGGGACTATGGCTACACCTTC. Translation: CASSLIVTGDYGYTF.

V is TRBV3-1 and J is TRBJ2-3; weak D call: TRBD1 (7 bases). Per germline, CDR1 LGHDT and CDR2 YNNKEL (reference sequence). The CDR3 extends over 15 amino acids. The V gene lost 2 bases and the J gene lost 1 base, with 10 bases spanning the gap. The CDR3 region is CASSQWRGRTDTQYF. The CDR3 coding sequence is TGTGCCAGCAGCCAATGGAGGGGGCGCACAGATACGCAGTATTTT.

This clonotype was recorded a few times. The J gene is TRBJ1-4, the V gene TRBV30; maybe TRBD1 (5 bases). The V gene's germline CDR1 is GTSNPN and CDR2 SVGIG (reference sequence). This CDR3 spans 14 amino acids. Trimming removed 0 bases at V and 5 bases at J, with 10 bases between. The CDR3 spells CAWSVGVANEKLFF. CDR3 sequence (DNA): TGTGCCTGGAGTGTGGGGGTTGCGAATGAAAAACTGTTTTTT. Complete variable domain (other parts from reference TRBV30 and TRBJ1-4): SQTIHQWPATLVQPVGSPLSLECTVEGTSNPNLYWYRQAAGRGLQLLFYSVGIGQISSEVPQNLSASRPQDRQFILSSKKLLLSDSGFYLCAWSVGVANEKLFFGSGTQLSVL.

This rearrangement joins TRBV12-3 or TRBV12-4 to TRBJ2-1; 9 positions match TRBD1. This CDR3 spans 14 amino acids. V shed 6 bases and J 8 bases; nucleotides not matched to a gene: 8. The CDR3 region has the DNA TGTGCCAGCAGCCTCAGACAGGGGGTGGATGAGCAGTTCTTC. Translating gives CASSLRQGVDEQFF.